Included here is one T cell receptor (beta chain) sequence, with context. From germline, CDR1 is SGHTA and CDR2 FQGTGA. Trimming took 5 bases from V and 7 from J; bases not matched to a gene: 8. The length of the CDR3 is 16 residues. The primer mix had 60 Vbeta and 13 Jbeta primers. Using immunoSEQ multiplex PCR, the repertoire was profiled, and TCRdb retains in-frame clones only, with some absent. Its table lists approximately 47,000 clones. The source of the sample is a study of cytomegalovirus exposure and HLA in healthy donors. The chain couples TRBV7-3 to TRBJ2-2, with 12 bases aligning to TRBD1. Sequenced sample: PBMCs. This receptor was obtained from a male donor in good health and CMV-seronegative. CDR3 coding DNA: TGTGCCAGCAGCGCCACCGGGACAGGGGGCTTCGGGGAGCTGTTTTTT. Translation: CASSATGTGGFGELFF.